This T cell receptor (beta chain) originates from a study of shared clonotypes between healthy human individuals. The method was immunoSEQ multiplex PCR; TCRdb's version includes in-frame clones alone and lacks a portion of them. The sample has 1.5 million to 1.9 million clones; approximately 98% are singletons. CDR1 and CDR2 from the germline V gene are MNHNY and SVGAGI (reference sequence). The CDR3 runs to 14 residues. The ends were cut back, 2 bases at V and 6 bases at J, with 10 bases in the middle. The rearrangement links TRBV6-6 to TRBJ2-2; D uncertain. Sequencing used naive CD4+ T cells sorted from blood. Subset defined: CD45RA+ positively selected. The TCR comes from a man aged 25-45 years in good health. In DNA, the CDR3 is TGTGCCAGCAGTTACCCGAGTGAGTCCGGGGAGCTGTTTTTT. As protein: CASSYPSESGELFF.